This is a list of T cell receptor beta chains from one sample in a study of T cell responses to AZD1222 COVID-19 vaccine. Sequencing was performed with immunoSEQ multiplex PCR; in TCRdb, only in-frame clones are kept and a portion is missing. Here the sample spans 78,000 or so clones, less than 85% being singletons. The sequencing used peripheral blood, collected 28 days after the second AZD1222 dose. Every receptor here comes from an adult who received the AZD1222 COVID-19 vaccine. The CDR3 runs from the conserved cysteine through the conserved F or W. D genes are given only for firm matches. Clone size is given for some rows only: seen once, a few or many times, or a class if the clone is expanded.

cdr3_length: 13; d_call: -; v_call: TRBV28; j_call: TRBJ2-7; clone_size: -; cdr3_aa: CASITSGLYEQYF; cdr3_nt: TGTGCCAGCATTACGTCCGGACTGTACGAGCAGTACTTC
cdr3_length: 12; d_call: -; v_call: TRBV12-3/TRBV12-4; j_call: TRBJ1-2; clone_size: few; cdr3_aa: CASSPGTRGYTF; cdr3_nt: TGTGCCAGCAGCCCCGGGACCCGTGGCTACACCTTC
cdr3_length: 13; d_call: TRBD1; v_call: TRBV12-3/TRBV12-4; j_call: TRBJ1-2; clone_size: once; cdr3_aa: CASSTGVNYGYTF; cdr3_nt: TGTGCCAGCAGCACAGGGGTGAACTATGGCTACACCTTC
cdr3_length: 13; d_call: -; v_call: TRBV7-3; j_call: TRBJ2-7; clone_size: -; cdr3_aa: CASSTWGAGEQYF; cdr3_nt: TGTGCCAGCAGCACCTGGGGGGCTGGTGAGCAGTACTTC
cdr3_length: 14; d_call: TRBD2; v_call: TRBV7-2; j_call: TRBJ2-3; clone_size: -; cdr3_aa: CASSPLAVTDTQYF; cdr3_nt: TGTGCCAGCAGCCCACTAGCGGTCACAGATACGCAGTATTTT
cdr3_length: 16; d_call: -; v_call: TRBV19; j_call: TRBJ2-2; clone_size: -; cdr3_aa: CASSIVGGEVTGELFF; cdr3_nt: TGTGCCAGTAGTATTGTAGGCGGGGAGGTCACCGGGGAGCTGTTTTTT
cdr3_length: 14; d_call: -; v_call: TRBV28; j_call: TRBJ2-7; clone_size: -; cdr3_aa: CASTDYRVPYEQYF; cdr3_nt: TGTGCCAGCACGGATTACAGGGTCCCCTACGAGCAGTACTTC
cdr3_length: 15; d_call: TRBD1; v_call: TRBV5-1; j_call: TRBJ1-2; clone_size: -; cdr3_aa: CASSPETGANYGYTF; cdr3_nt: TGCGCCAGCAGCCCGGAGACAGGGGCCAACTATGGCTACACCTTC
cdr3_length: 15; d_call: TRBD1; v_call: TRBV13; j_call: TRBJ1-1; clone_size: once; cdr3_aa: CASSLPTGRNTEAFF; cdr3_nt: TGTGCCAGCAGCCTCCCGACAGGGAGGAACACTGAAGCTTTCTTT
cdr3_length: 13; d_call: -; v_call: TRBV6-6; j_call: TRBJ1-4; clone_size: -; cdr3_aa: CASFRGGNEKLFF; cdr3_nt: TGTGCCAGCTTCAGGGGAGGTAATGAAAAACTGTTTTTT
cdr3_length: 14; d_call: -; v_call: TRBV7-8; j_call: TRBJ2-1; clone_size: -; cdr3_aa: CASSLVESGDEQFF; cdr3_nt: TGTGCCAGCAGCTTAGTAGAATCGGGCGATGAGCAGTTCTTC
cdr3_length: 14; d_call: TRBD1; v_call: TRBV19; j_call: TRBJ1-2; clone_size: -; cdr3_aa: CASTSDRKVNGYTF; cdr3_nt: TGTGCCAGTACCTCGGACAGGAAAGTCAATGGCTACACCTTC
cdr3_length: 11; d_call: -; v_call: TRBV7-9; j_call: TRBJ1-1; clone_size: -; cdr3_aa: CASSLVAEAFF; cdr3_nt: TGTGCCAGCAGCTTAGTTGCTGAAGCTTTCTTT
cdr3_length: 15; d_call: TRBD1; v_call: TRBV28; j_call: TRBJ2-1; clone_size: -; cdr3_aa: CASRGNRGSYNEQFF; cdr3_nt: TGTGCCAGCAGGGGAAACAGGGGTTCCTACAATGAGCAGTTCTTC
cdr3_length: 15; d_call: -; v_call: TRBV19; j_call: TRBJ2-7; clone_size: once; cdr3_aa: CASSPTFSRSYEQYF; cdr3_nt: TGTGCCAGTAGTCCTACGTTTTCACGGTCCTACGAGCAGTACTTC
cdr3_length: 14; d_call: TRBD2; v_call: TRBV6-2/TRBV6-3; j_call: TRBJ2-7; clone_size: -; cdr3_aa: CASSLAGHSYEQYF; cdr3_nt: TGTGCCAGCAGTTTAGCGGGGCACTCCTACGAGCAGTACTTC
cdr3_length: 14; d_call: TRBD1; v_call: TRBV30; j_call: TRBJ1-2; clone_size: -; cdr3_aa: CAWTGTAPGYGYTF; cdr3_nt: TGTGCCTGGACTGGGACAGCCCCCGGCTATGGCTACACCTTC
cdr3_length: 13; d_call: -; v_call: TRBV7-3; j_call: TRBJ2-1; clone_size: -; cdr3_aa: CASSLTSSNEQFF; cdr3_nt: TGTGCCAGCAGCTTGACCTCTAGCAATGAGCAGTTCTTC
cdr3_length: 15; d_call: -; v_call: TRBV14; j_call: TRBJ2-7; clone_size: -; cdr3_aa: CASSQVGGSTYEQYF; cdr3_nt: TGTGCCAGCAGCCAGGTTGGGGGGTCGACCTACGAGCAGTACTTC
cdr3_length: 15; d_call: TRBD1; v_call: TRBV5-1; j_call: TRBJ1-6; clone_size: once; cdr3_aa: CASSPGQLNNSPLHF; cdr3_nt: TGCGCCAGCAGCCCGGGACAGCTAAATAATTCACCCCTCCACTTT
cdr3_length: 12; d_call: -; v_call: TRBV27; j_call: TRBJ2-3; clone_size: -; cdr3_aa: CASSLGTDTQYF; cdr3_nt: TGTGCCAGCAGTTTAGGAACAGATACGCAGTATTTT
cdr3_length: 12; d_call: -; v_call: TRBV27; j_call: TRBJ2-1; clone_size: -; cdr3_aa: CASSSLRDEQFF; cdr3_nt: TGTGCCAGCAGTAGCTTGAGGGATGAGCAGTTCTTC
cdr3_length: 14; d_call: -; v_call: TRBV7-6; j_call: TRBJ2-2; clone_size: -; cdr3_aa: CASSLMALHGELFF; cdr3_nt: TGTGCCAGCAGCTTAATGGCTCTGCACGGGGAGCTGTTTTTT
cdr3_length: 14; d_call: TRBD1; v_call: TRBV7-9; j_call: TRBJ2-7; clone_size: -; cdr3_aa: CASSSTGVGYEQYF; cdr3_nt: TGTGCCAGCAGCTCGACAGGGGTAGGTTACGAGCAGTACTTC
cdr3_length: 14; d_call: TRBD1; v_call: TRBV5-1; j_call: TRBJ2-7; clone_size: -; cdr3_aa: CASRTNRGLREQYF; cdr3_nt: TGCGCCAGCCGTACCAACAGGGGGCTGAGGGAGCAGTACTTC
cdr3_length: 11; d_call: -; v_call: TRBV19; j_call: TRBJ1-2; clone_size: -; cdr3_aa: CASKIGGGYTF; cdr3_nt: TGTGCCAGTAAGATCGGGGGTGGCTACACCTTC
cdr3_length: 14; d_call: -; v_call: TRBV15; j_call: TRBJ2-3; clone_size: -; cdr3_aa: CATSRDGFADTQYF; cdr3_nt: TGTGCCACCAGCAGAGATGGGTTTGCAGATACGCAGTATTTT
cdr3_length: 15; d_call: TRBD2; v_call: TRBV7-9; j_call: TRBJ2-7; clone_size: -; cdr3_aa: CASSFGLVPTYEQYF; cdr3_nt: TGTGCCAGCAGCTTCGGACTAGTTCCTACCTACGAGCAGTACTTC
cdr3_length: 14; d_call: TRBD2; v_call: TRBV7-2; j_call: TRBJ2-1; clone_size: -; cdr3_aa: CASKSGNSYNEQFF; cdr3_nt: TGTGCCAGCAAAAGCGGGAACTCCTACAATGAGCAGTTCTTC
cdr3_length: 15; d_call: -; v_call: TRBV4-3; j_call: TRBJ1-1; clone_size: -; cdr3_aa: CASSQDFGTNTEAFF; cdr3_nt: TGCGCCAGCAGCCAAGATTTTGGCACAAACACTGAAGCTTTCTTT
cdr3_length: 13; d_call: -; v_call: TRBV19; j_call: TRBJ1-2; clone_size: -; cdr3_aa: CASSRGWLSGYTF; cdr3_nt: TGTGCCAGTAGTAGAGGTTGGCTTTCTGGCTACACCTTC
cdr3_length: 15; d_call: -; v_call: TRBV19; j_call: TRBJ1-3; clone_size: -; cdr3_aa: CATGHIGYSGNTIYF; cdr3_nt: TGTGCCACCGGACACATCGGGTACTCTGGAAACACCATATATTTT
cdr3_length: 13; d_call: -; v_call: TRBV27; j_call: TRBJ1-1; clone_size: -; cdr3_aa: CASSLRTNTEAFF; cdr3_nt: TGTGCCAGCAGTTTAAGGACTAACACTGAAGCTTTCTTT
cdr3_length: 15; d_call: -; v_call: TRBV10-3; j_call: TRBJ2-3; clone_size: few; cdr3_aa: CAISYDGGHTDTQYF; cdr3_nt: TGTGCCATCAGTTACGACGGGGGACACACAGATACGCAGTATTTT
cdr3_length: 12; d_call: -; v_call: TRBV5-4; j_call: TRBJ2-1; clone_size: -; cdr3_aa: CAASVAYNEQFF; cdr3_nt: TGTGCCGCTAGCGTAGCCTACAATGAGCAGTTCTTC
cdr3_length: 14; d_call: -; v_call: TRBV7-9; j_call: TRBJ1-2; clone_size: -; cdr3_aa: CASRATGSNYGYTF; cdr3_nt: TGTGCCAGCAGGGCGACAGGATCGAACTATGGCTACACCTTC
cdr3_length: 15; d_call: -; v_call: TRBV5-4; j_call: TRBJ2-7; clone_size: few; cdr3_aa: CASSEGGEIFYEQYF; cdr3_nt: TGTGCCAGCAGTGAAGGTGGGGAAATCTTTTACGAGCAGTACTTC
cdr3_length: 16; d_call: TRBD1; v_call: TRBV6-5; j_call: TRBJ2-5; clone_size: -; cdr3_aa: CASSYSFGTVQETQYF; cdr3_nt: TGTGCCAGCAGTTACTCATTTGGGACAGTTCAAGAGACCCAGTACTTC
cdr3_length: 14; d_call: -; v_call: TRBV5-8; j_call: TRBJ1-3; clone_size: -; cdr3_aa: CASSQGFSGNTIYF; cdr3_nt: TGTGCCAGCAGCCAAGGGTTTTCTGGAAACACCATATATTTT
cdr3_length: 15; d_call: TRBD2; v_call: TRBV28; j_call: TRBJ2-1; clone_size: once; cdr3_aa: CASSPGLAGYNEQFF; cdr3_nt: TGTGCCAGCAGTCCCGGCCTAGCGGGCTACAATGAGCAGTTCTTC
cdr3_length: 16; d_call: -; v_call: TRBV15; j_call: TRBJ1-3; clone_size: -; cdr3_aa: CATSIDSQVSGNTIYF; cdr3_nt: TGTGCCACCAGCATAGACAGTCAAGTCTCTGGAAACACCATATATTTT
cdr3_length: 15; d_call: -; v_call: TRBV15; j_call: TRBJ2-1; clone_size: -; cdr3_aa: CATSRDRGSYNEQFF; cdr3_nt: TGTGCCACCAGCAGAGACCGGGGGTCCTACAATGAGCAGTTCTTC
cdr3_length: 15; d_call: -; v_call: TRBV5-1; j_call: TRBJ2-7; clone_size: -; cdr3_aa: CASSWGTPDSYEQYF; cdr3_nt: TGCGCCAGCAGCTGGGGGACACCGGACTCCTACGAGCAGTACTTC
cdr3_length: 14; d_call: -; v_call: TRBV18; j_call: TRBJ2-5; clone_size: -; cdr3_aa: CASSPRTAQETQYF; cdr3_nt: TGTGCCAGCTCCCCAAGAACGGCGCAAGAGACCCAGTACTTC
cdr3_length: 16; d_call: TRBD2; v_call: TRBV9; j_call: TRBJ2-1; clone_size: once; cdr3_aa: CASSGTSGLPYNEQFF; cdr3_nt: TGTGCCAGCAGCGGGACTAGCGGGCTTCCTTACAATGAGCAGTTCTTC
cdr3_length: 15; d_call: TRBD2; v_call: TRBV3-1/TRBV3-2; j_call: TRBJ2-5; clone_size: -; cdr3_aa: CASSQGGLAVETQYF; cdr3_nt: TGTGCCAGCAGCCAAGGGGGACTAGCGGTGGAGACCCAGTACTTC
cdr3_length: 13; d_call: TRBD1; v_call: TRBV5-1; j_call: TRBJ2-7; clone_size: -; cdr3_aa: CASSRGQGGEQYF; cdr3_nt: TGCGCCAGCAGCCGAGGACAGGGGGGAGAGCAGTACTTC
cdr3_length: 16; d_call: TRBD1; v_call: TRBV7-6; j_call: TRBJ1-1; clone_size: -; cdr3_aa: CASSAGTAQGDTEAFF; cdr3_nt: TGTGCCAGCAGCGCGGGGACAGCACAGGGGGACACTGAAGCTTTCTTT
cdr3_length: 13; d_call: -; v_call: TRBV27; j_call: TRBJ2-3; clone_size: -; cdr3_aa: CASSLQRTDTQYF; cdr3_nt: TGTGCCAGCAGTTTGCAGCGCACTGATACGCAGTATTTT
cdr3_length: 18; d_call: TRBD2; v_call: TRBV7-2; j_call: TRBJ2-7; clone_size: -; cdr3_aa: CASSLVDSGSAFLYEQYF; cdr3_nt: TGTGCCAGCAGCTTAGTAGATAGCGGGAGTGCCTTTCTCTACGAGCAGTACTTC
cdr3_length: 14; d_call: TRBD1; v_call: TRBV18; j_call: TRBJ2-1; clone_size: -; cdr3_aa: CASSPGQAYNEQFF; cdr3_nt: TGTGCCAGCTCCCCGGGACAGGCCTACAATGAGCAGTTCTTC
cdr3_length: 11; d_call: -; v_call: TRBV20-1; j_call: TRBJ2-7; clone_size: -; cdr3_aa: CSGSRGDEQYF; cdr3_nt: TGCAGTGGCTCTCGGGGTGACGAGCAGTACTTC
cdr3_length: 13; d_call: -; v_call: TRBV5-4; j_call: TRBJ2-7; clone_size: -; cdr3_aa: CASSLDRSYEQYF; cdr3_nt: TGTGCCAGCAGCCTCGACAGGTCCTACGAGCAGTACTTC
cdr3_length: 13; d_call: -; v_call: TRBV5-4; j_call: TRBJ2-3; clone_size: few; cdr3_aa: CASSSDYTDTQYF; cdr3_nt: TGTGCCAGCAGCTCGGACTACACAGATACGCAGTATTTT
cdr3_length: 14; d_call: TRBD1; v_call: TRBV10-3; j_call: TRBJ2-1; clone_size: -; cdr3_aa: CAISETQGYNEQFF; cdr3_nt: TGTGCCATCAGTGAGACACAGGGGTACAATGAGCAGTTCTTC
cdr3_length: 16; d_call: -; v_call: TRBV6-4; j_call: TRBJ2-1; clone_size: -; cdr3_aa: CASSEYPSPTYNEQFF; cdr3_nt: TGTGCCAGCAGTGAGTACCCGTCACCCACCTACAATGAGCAGTTCTTC
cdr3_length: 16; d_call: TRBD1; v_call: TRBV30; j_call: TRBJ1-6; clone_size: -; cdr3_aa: CAWTDKTGGFNSPLHF; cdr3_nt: TGTGCCTGGACTGATAAGACAGGGGGCTTTAATTCACCCCTCCACTTT